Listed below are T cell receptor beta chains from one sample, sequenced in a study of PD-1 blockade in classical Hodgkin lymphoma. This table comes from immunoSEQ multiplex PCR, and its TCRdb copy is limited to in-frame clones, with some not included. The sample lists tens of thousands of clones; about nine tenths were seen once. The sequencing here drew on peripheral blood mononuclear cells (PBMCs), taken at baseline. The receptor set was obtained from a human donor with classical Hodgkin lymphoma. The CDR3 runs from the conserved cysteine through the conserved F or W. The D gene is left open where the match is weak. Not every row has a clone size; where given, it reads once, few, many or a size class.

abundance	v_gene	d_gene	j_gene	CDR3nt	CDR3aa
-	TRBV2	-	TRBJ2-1	TGTGCCAGCAGTATGGGTGTGGGGAGACAGAGCAATGAGCAGTTCTTC	CASSMGVGRQSNEQFF
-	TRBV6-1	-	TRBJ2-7	TGTGCCAGCAGTGTGTTTCTACACCGGGACCGGCCCCCCTACGAGCAGTACTTC	CASSVFLHRDRPPYEQYF
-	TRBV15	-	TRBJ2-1	TGTGCCACCAGCAGAGGGGGGATGGGATATTATGGGAATGAGCAGTTCTTC	CATSRGGMGYYGNEQFF
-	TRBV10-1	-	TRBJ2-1	TGCGCCAGCAGTGAAAGAGGACGGCTCTCCTACAATGAGCAGTTCTTC	CASSERGRLSYNEQFF
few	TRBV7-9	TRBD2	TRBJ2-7	TGTGCCAGCAGCCAAACCTCGGGACTAGCGCGATACGAGCAGTACTTC	CASSQTSGLARYEQYF
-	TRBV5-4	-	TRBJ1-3	TGTGCCAGCAGCATCGGGGGCAGCTCTGGAAACACCATATATTTT	CASSIGGSSGNTIYF
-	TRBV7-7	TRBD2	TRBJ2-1	TGTGCCAGCAGCTTAGTAGCGGGGGGTGAGCAGTTCTTC	CASSLVAGGEQFF
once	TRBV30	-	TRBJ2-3	TGTGCCTGGAGTAAGGCGGTTAGCACAGATACGCAGTATTTT	CAWSKAVSTDTQYF
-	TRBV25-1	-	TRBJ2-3	TGTGCCAGCAGTTCCCGATCCCGGGATACGCAGTATTTT	CASSSRSRDTQYF
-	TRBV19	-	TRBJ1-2	TGTGCCAGTAGTATAAAAGGGGCTAACTATGGCTACACCTTC	CASSIKGANYGYTF
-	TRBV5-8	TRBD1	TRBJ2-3	TGTGCCAGCAGCTTGGGGGACAGGGACACAGATACGCAGTATTTT	CASSLGDRDTDTQYF
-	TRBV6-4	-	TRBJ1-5	TGTGCCAGCAGCGCAGATAGCAATCAGCCCCAGCATTTT	CASSADSNQPQHF
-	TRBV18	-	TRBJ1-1	TGTGCCAGCTCACCAGGTCAGGACACTGAAGCTTTCTTT	CASSPGQDTEAFF
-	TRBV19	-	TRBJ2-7	TGTGCCAGTAGTACGCTGACACAAGTCTACGAGCAGTACTTC	CASSTLTQVYEQYF
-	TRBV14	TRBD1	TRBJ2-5	TGTGCCAGCAGCAAGGGACAGGGGAGAGAGACCCAGTACTTC	CASSKGQGRETQYF
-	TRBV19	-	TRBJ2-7	TGTGCCAGTAGTATTTTGGGGAGCTCCTACGAGCAGTACTTC	CASSILGSSYEQYF
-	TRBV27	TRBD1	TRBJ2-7	TGTGCCAGCAGTTGGGGACAGGGCTACGAGCAGTACTTC	CASSWGQGYEQYF
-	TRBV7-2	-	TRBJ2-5	TGTGCCAGCAGCGCGCAGCGGGAGACCCAGTACTTC	CASSAQRETQYF
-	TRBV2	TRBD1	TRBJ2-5	TGTGCCAGCAACCGGGACAGACAAGAGACCCAGTACTTC	CASNRDRQETQYF
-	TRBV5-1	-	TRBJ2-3	TGCGCCAGCAGCTTGTGGGGGGTCACAGATACGCAGTATTTT	CASSLWGVTDTQYF
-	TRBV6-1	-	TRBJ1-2	TGTGCCGCCAGGACCGGGACTAACTATGGCTACACCTTC	CAARTGTNYGYTF
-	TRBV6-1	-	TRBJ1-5	TGTGCCAGCGACCCCGAACCGGGCAATCAGCCCCAGCATTTT	CASDPEPGNQPQHF
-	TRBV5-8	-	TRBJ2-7	TGTGCCAGCAGCTCGGGACCGTATAACTCCTACGAGCAGTACTTC	CASSSGPYNSYEQYF
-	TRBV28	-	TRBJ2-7	TGTGCCAGCAGTTCCGTGACAGGTGGGACCTACGAGCAGTACTTC	CASSSVTGGTYEQYF
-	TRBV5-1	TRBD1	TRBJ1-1	TGCGCCAGCAGGCGACAGGGGCAGCACACTGAAGCTTTCTTT	CASRRQGQHTEAFF